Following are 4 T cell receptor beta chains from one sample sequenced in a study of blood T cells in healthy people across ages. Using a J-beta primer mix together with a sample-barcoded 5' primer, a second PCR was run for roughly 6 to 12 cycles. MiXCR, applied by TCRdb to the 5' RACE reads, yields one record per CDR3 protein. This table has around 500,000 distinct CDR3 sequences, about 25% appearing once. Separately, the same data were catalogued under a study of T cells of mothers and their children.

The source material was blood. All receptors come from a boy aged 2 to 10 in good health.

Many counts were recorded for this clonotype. The DNA for the CDR3 is TGTGCCAGCAGCTTGACTAGCGGGACCCACAATGAGCAGTTCTTC. Amino acid sequence: CASSLTSGTHNEQFF. The chain couples TRBV7-2 to TRBJ2-1, with TRBD2 identical over 11 bases. V was pared by 3 bases and J by 5 bases, with 3 bases of the junction left unmatched. From germline, CDR1 is SGHTA and CDR2 FQGNSA. This CDR3 spans 15 amino acids.

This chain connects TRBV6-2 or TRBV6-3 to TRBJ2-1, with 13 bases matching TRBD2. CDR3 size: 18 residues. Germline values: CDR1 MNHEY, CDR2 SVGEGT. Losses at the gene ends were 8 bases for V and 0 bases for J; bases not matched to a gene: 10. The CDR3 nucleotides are TGTGCCAGCCTCTCGGGACTAGCGGGATCGAGCTCCTACAATGAGCAGTTCTTC. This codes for CASLSGLAGSSSYNEQFF.

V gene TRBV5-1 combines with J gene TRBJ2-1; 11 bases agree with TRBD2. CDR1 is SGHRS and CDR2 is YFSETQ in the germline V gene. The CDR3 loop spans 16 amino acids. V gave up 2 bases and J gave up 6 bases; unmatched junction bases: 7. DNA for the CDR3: TGCGCCAGCAGCTTTTTTAGCGGGGGGGCCCCCAATGAGCAGTTCTTC. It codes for CASSFFSGGAPNEQFF.

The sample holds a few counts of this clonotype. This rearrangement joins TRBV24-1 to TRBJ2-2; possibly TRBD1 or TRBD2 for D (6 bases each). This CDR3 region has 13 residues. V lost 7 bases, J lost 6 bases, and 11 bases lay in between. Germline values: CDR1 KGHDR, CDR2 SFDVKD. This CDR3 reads CATRGGISGELFF. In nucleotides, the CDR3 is TGTGCCACCAGAGGGGGGATCTCCGGGGAGCTGTTTTTT.